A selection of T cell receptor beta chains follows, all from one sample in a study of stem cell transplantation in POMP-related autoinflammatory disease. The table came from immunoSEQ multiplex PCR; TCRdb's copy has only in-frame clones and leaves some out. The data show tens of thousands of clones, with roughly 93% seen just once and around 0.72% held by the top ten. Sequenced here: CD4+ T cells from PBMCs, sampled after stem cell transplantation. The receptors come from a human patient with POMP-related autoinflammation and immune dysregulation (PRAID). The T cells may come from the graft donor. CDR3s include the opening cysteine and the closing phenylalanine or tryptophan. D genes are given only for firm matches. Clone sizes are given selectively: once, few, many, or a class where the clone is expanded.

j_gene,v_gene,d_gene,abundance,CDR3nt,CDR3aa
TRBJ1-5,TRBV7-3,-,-,TGTGCCAGCAGCGCGCAGGGAGGTCAGCCCCAGCATTTT,CASSAQGGQPQHF
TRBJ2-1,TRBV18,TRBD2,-,TGTGCCAGCTCACCACCCATTAGCGGGGGGGCCCCGTTCTTC,CASSPPISGGAPFF
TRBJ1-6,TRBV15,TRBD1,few,TGTGCCACCAGCTTACAGGGGGGCAATAATTCACCCCTCCACTTT,CATSLQGGNNSPLHF
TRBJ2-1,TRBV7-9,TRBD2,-,TGTGCCAGCAGCTTACCCTACGGGGGGAGCTCCTACAATGAGCAGTTCTTC,CASSLPYGGSSYNEQFF
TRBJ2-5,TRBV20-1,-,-,TGCAGTGCTGAACCCCGAGAGACCCAGTACTTC,CSAEPRETQYF
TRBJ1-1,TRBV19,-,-,TGTGCCAGTAAGTCAGGGAGAGAGGGCACTGAAGCTTTCTTT,CASKSGREGTEAFF
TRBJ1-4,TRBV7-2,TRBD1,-,TGTGCCAGCAGCCCCTGGACAGGGACTGAAAAACTGTTTTTT,CASSPWTGTEKLFF
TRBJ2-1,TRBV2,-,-,TGTGCCAGTCGTTCCAGGGGATTTGGGGGTGAGCAGTTCTTC,CASRSRGFGGEQFF
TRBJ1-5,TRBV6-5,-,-,TGTGCCAGCAGTCAGGGTTTTGGTAGCAATCAGCCCCAGCATTTT,CASSQGFGSNQPQHF
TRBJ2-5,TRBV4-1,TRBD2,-,TGCGCCAGCACCACCGGGACTAGCGGGGGGCCCCAGTACTTC,CASTTGTSGGPQYF
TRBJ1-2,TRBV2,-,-,TGTGCCAGCAAGGAGAACTATGGCTACACCTTC,CASKENYGYTF
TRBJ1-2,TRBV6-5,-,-,TGTGCCAGCAGTTACGGACAGAGATACTATGGCTACACCTTC,CASSYGQRYYGYTF
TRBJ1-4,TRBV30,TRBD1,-,TGTGCCTGGAGTGAGACAGGGAGGGGGTATGAAAAACTGTTTTTT,CAWSETGRGYEKLFF
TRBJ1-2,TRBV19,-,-,TGTGCCAGTAGTAGGAGCACGGCCTGGAGCTATGGCTACACCTTC,CASSRSTAWSYGYTF
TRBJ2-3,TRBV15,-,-,TGTGCCACCAGCAGAGATCGAGCTCCAGATACGCAGTATTTT,CATSRDRAPDTQYF
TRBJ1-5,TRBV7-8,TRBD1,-,TGTGCCAGCAGCCCTCGGGACAGGGCATGGCAGCCCCAGCATTTT,CASSPRDRAWQPQHF
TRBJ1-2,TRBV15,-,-,TGTGCCACCAGCAGAGATCAGGGCCGAGGCTACACCTTC,CATSRDQGRGYTF
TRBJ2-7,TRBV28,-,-,TGTGCCAGCAGTGGAGGGGGGCGGTCCTACGAGCAGTACTTC,CASSGGGRSYEQYF
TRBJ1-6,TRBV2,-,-,TGTGCCAGCAGACCTAATCCATCGTTGTCCAATTCACCCCTCCACTTT,CASRPNPSLSNSPLHF
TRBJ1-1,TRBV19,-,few,TGTGCCAGTAAACTTGGGATGAACACTGAAGCTTTCTTT,CASKLGMNTEAFF
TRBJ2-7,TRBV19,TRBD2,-,TGTGCCAGTAGTATATATTCCGGGAGGCCTTCCTACGAGCAGTACTTC,CASSIYSGRPSYEQYF
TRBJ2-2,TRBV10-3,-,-,TGTGCCATCAGTGACCAGGGGGGCTCCGGCACCGGGGAGCTGTTTTTT,CAISDQGGSGTGELFF